Listed here are 11 T cell receptor beta chains from one sample, sequenced in a study of CD8+ T cells in alopecia areata. RNA was extracted and reverse transcribed into cDNA as the sequencing template. Method: immunoSEQ multiplex PCR; TCRdb's copy keeps in-frame clones and lacks some. The sample holds approximately 210,000 clones, roughly three fifths seen once. Indicated treatment: oral pan-JAK inhibitor, 5-10 mg twice daily. The sample was CD4+ T cells sorted from blood, taken at week 4, from a patient treated with tofacitinib. Receptor source: a human donor with alopecia areata.

The rearrangement joins TRBV2 to TRBJ2-5; D unclear. Germline CDR1 and CDR2: SNHLY and FYNNEI. CDR3 length: 13 amino acids. The germline V and J ends were trimmed by 6 bases and 5 bases, with 13 bases remaining between them. CDR3 amino acids: CASSPTWVETQYF. The CDR3 bases are TGTGCCAGCAGCCCAACGTGGGTTGAGACCCAGTACTTC.

In the case of this clone: Relative to the germline gene, one junction end is altered; a read error may explain this. The chain is built from TRBV29-1 and TRBJ2-5; 8 bases agree with TRBD1. The CDR3 has 11 residues. Germline V gene lookup returns CDR1 SQVTM and CDR2 ANQGSEA. The chain's CDR3 is CSVVTTGGTNF. CDR3 DNA: TGCAGCGTTGTAACCACAGGGGGTACCAACTTC.

The chain couples TRBV14 to TRBJ2-5; possible D gene TRBD2, 6 bases. The CDR3 is 13 residues long. CDR1 is SGHDN, CDR2 FVKESK, per germline. Trimming cost V 11 bases and J 1 base, with 14 bases left between them. CDR3 nucleotide sequence: TGTGCCCCGGGCGGGGAACTCCAAGAGACCCAGTACTTC. Residues: CAPGGELQETQYF. The entire variable domain, with the rest obtained from reference TRBV14 and TRBJ2-5, is as follows: EAGVTQFPSHSVIEKGQTVTLRCDPISGHDNLYWYRRVMGKEIKFLLHFVKESKQDESGMPNNRFLAERTGGTYSTLKVQPAELEDSGVYFCAPGGELQETQYFGPGTRLLVL.

The chain employs TRBV11-1 and TRBJ2-5; D is perhaps TRBD2 (6 bases). The CDR3 runs 14 residues. V dropped 4 bases and J dropped 1 base, with 10 bases sitting between them. CDR1 SGHAT and CDR2 FQDESV come from the germline V gene (reference sequence). CDR3 region: CASSSGGTQETQYF. The CDR3 nucleotides read TGTGCCAGCAGCTCCGGGGGAACCCAAGAGACCCAGTACTTC.

This clone was detected only once. The chain combines TRBV2 with TRBJ2-3; possibly TRBD1 for D (6 bases). The CDR3 covers 14 residues. Per germline, CDR1 SNHLY and CDR2 FYNNEI. Trimming took off 5 bases at V and 12 bases at J, with 21 bases between the two ends. CDR3 nucleotides: TGTGCCAGCAGTCCTTCGAGGGACACCCGGCCACAGTATTTT. This gives the protein CASSPSRDTRPQYF.

This rearrangement joins TRBV7-9 to TRBJ2-3; 11 positions match TRBD1. The V gene end was trimmed by 5 bases and the J gene end by 3 bases; junction bases not matched to a gene: 10. CDR1 and CDR2 (germline): SEHNR, FQNEAQ (reference sequence). The CDR3 length is 17 residues. CDR3 loop: CASSLPPGTGGTDTQYF. The DNA of the CDR3 is TGTGCCAGCAGCCTCCCGCCCGGGACAGGGGGAACAGATACGCAGTATTTT.

In this sample, this clone turned up a few times. This rearrangement joins TRBV11-1 to TRBJ2-3; tentative D call: TRBD1 (6 bases). This CDR3 contains 16 residues. Per the germline V gene, CDR1 is SGHAT and CDR2 is FQDESV (reference sequence). Trimming pared 4 bases from V and 0 bases from J, leaving 14 bases between. CDR3 sequence (DNA): TGTGCCAGCAGCTCACGGACAGCAAAGAGCACAGATACGCAGTATTTT. Translation: CASSSRTAKSTDTQYF.

This clone occurred a few times. V usage is TRBV19 and J usage is TRBJ2-1; D is ambiguous. Germline V gene sequence: CDR1 LNHDA, CDR2 SQIVND (reference sequence). V lost 7 bases to trimming and J lost 0 bases, with 10 bases between them. There are 14 residues in the CDR3. This chain's CDR3 is CASKEPSSYNEQFF. CDR3 sequence (DNA): TGTGCCAGTAAGGAACCCAGCTCCTACAATGAGCAGTTCTTC.

The V and J genes are TRBV5-1 and TRBJ2-3; D remains unclear. With 0 bases removed from V and 1 base from J, the gap between germline ends came to 3 bases. Germline V gene sequence: CDR1 SGHRS, CDR2 YFSETQ. This CDR3 has 13 residues. The CDR3 nucleotides are TGCGCCAGCAGCTTGGACGGCACAGATACGCAGTATTTT. It specifies CASSLDGTDTQYF.

This clone has more than one count but fewer than ten. The chain links TRBV5-4 to TRBJ2-2, with D uncertain. The germline V gene encodes CDR1 SGHNT and CDR2 YYREEE (reference sequence). The CDR3 sequence is 12 residues long. V lost 2 bases and J lost 5, with 4 bases in between. The CDR3, as DNA: TGTGCCAGCAGCTTAACTACCGGGGAGCTGTTTTTT. Protein: CASSLTTGELFF. Full variable domain (remainder filled in from reference TRBV5-4 and TRBJ2-2): ETGVTQSPTHLIKTRGQQVTLRCSSQSGHNTVSWYQQALGQGPQFIFQYYREEENGRGNFPPRFSGLQFPNYSSELNVNALELDDSALYLCASSLTTGELFFGEGSRLTVL.

This clone was picked up a small number of times. The rearrangement uses TRBV7-2 and TRBJ1-2; TRBD1 might be the D (5 bases). V was clipped by 1 base and J by 4 bases, with 7 bases between them. This CDR3 has 13 residues. CDR1 is SGHTA, CDR2 FQGNSA, per germline. The CDR3 coding sequence is TGTGCCAGCAGCTTAGTGGGACTCTATGGCTACACCTTC. Protein product: CASSLVGLYGYTF.